These 29 T cell receptor beta chains originate from one sample sequenced in a study of OX40 agonist ivuxolimab in advanced cancers. Only in-frame clones appear in the TCRdb table, and some are missing; sequencing was by immunoSEQ multiplex PCR. The profile shows roughly 79,000 clones, about 80% of them singletons. Sequencing was performed on CD4+ or CD8+ T cells sorted from blood, taken in a trial of the OX40 agonist ivuxolimab. These receptors were taken from an adult with an advanced solid tumor such as melanoma, head and neck, liver or kidney cancer.

The chain links TRBV28 to TRBJ2-6, with D hard to call. CDR1 is MDHEN and CDR2 is SYDVKM in the germline V gene. This CDR3 has 15 amino acids. Trimming removed 4 bases from V and 0 bases from J, with 7 bases in between. CDR3 bases: TGTGCCAGCAGTTCCCGGGTCTCTGGGGCCAACGTCCTGACTTTC. Translating it yields CASSSRVSGANVLTF. The whole variable domain, filled in from reference TRBV28 and TRBJ2-6, reads DVKVTQSSRYLVKRTGEKVFLECVQDMDHENMFWYRQDPGLGLRLIYFSYDVKMKEKGDIPEGYSVSREKKERFSLILESASTNQTSMYLCASSSRVSGANVLTFGAGSRLTVL.

J is TRBJ2-7 and V is TRBV27; 7 nucleotides line up with TRBD2. V shed 4 bases, J shed 6 bases, and the junction held 6 bases outside the gene matches. CDR1 is MNHEY and CDR2 is SMNVEV in the germline V gene (reference sequence). CDR3 length: 13 residues. CDR3 protein: CASSWTRSGEQYF. The DNA for the CDR3 is TGTGCCAGCAGTTGGACTAGATCGGGCGAGCAGTACTTC.

This clone occurred once. This chain links TRBV5-6 with TRBJ1-1; D gene uncertain. The CDR3 has 18 residues. Germline CDR1 and CDR2: SGHDT and YYEEEE. Trimming cost V 4 bases and J 2 bases, with 24 bases left between them. CDR3 sequence: CASSPRVSGWVENTEAFF. DNA for the CDR3: TGTGCCAGCAGCCCGAGAGTGTCTGGCTGGGTTGAAAACACTGAAGCTTTCTTT.

This sequence joins TRBV19 and TRBJ2-3, with D possibly matching TRBD2 (5 bases). Trimming cost V 4 bases and J 2 bases, with 16 bases left between them. Germline V CDR1 and CDR2: LNHDA, SQIVND (reference sequence). This CDR3 spans 16 amino acids. The CDR3 loop is CASSNLISEPTDTQYF. CDR3 DNA sequence: TGTGCCAGTAGTAACCTCATTAGCGAGCCCACAGATACGCAGTATTTT.

The gene calls are TRBV6-6 and TRBJ1-1; D ambiguous. V was clipped by 2 bases and J by 1 base, with 5 bases between them. CDR1 is MNHNY, CDR2 SVGAGI, per germline (reference sequence). The CDR3 has 13 residues. The CDR3 loop is CASSYPGNTEAFF. In DNA, the CDR3 is TGTGCCAGCAGTTACCCGGGGAACACTGAAGCTTTCTTT.

The chain couples TRBV18 to TRBJ2-7; 8 bases fit TRBD1. This CDR3 contains 14 residues. V shed 5 bases and J 6 bases; nucleotides not matched to a gene: 9. The germline CDR1 and CDR2 sequences are KGHSH and LQKENI. CDR3 bases: TGTGCCAGCTCATCTACCCCGGGACAGGCCGAGCAGTACTTC. It codes for CASSSTPGQAEQYF.

This chain joins TRBV2 and TRBJ1-5; D is possibly TRBD1 (6 bases). Trimming left V 3 bases short and J 7 bases short, with 16 bases between. The CDR3 totals 15 residues. CDR1 is SNHLY, CDR2 FYNNEI, per germline. This CDR3 reads CASSDEVGGAQPQHF. The CDR3 nucleotides are TGTGCCAGCAGTGACGAGGTCGGGGGGGCCCAGCCCCAGCATTTT.

The chain combines TRBV7-3 with TRBJ2-7; D remains ambiguous. The CDR3 is made up of 15 amino acids. The germline CDR1 and CDR2 sequences are SGHTA and FQGTGA. Trimming stripped 5 bases from V and 2 bases from J, with 16 bases between. The DNA for the CDR3 is TGTGCCAGCAGCCTGCAGGACGGCCCAGCCTACGAGCAGTACTTC. Translated: CASSLQDGPAYEQYF.

V usage is TRBV6-5 and J usage is TRBJ1-1, with D perhaps TRBD1 (5 bases). This CDR3 is built from 15 residues. Germline CDR1 MNHEY, CDR2 SVGAGI. The germline V and J ends were trimmed by 1 base and 5 bases, with 14 bases remaining between them. CDR3 nucleotides: TGTGCCAGCAGTTACTATAGACAGCGTGTGACTGAAGCTTTCTTT. Its protein is CASSYYRQRVTEAFF.

This clone showed up just a few times. CDR3 bases: TGTGCCAGCAGGTATAACAGACCGAACACTGAAGCTTTCTTT. Protein sequence: CASRYNRPNTEAFF. V gene TRBV27 combines with J gene TRBJ1-1; D gene ambiguous. This CDR3 has 14 residues. The germline V gene encodes CDR1 MNHEY and CDR2 SMNVEV (reference sequence). The V end lost 6 bases, the J end lost 1 base, and 12 bases lay between the germline ends.

The rearrangement uses TRBV9 and TRBJ2-5, with TRBD2 matching over 12 bases. Germline CDR1 reads SGDLS; CDR2 reads YYNGEE. This CDR3 has 16 amino acids. The trim removed 0 bases at V and 6 bases at J, leaving 6 bases unmatched. For the CDR3, the DNA is TGTGCCAGCAGCGTAGTGGCTAGCGGGGGGGCAAAGACCCAGTACTTC. Protein: CASSVVASGGAKTQYF.

The chain carries TRBV4-2 and TRBJ1-5, with D unresolved. The CDR3 runs 14 residues. V lost 0 bases and J lost 0, with 3 bases in between. CDR1 and CDR2 (germline): LGHNA, YNFKEQ. The CDR3 sequence: CASSQDSSNQPQHF. The DNA of the CDR3 is TGTGCCAGCAGCCAAGATTCTAGCAATCAGCCCCAGCATTTT.

J is TRBJ1-3 and V is TRBV6-5; D unclear. The germline V and J ends were trimmed by 4 bases and 0 bases, with 7 bases remaining between them. Looked up from germline, CDR1 is MNHEY and CDR2 is SVGAGI. CDR3 length: 14 amino acids. The CDR3 here is CASSFGYSGNTIYF. CDR3 sequence (DNA): TGTGCCAGCAGTTTCGGGTACTCTGGAAACACCATATATTTT.

J is TRBJ1-2 and V is TRBV29-1; D may be TRBD1 (5 bases). The CDR3 spans 14 residues. The germline gives CDR1 SQVTM, CDR2 ANQGSEA. V lost 6 bases to trimming and J lost 3 bases, with 17 bases between them. CDR3 loop: CSVDFAGSYYGYTF. The CDR3 DNA reads TGCAGCGTGGACTTCGCAGGGTCCTACTATGGCTACACCTTC. The whole variable domain, remainder taken from reference TRBV29-1 and TRBJ1-2, is SAVISQKPSRDICQRGTSLTIQCQVDSQVTMMFWYRQQPGQSLTLIATANQGSEATYESGFVIDKFPISRPNLTFSTLTVSNMSPEDSSIYLCSVDFAGSYYGYTFGSGTRLTVV.

The chain links TRBV27 to TRBJ1-3; 7 bases match TRBD1. The CDR3 sequence is 15 residues long. Germline loops: CDR1 MNHEY, CDR2 SMNVEV (reference sequence). The junction had 4 bases not matched to a gene; V was cut back by 5 bases and J by 0 bases. As DNA, the CDR3 is TGTGCCAGCAGTAGCTACAGGGGCTCTGGAAACACCATATATTTT. Translation: CASSSYRGSGNTIYF.

The chain uses TRBV18 and TRBJ2-6; the D is unclear. Trimming took off 3 bases at V and 0 bases at J, with 9 bases between the two ends. The length of the CDR3 is 16 residues. Germline lookup yields CDR1 KGHSH and CDR2 LQKENI. This CDR3 is CASSPGKFSGANVLTF. As DNA, the CDR3 is TGTGCCAGCTCACCGGGGAAATTCTCTGGGGCCAACGTCCTGACTTTC.

The chain couples TRBV18 to TRBJ2-7, with D unresolved. Per germline, CDR1 KGHSH and CDR2 LQKENI. The CDR3 has 13 amino acids. V was shortened by 4 bases and J by 2 bases, with 9 bases between the two germline ends. The CDR3 DNA follows: TGTGCCAGCTCACTTGGTACAGCCTACGAGCAGTACTTC. Amino acid sequence: CASSLGTAYEQYF.

This sequence joins TRBV25-1 and TRBJ2-1; 13 bases map to TRBD2. The length of the CDR3 is 15 residues. Germline trimming cut 1 base from V and 10 bases from J; bases unmatched to any gene: 4. The germline V gene has CDR1 MGHDK and CDR2 SYGVNS. The CDR3 nucleotides are TGTGCCAGCAGTGAATCCGGGACTAGCGGGGTAGAGCAGTTCTTC. This codes for CASSESGTSGVEQFF.

This chain uses TRBV7-6 with TRBJ1-1; D is undetermined. The CDR3 contains 13 residues. Trimming left V 5 bases short and J 3 bases short, with 10 bases between. CDR1 and CDR2 from the germline V gene are SGHVS and FNYEAQ. The CDR3 bases are TGTGCCAGCAGCCCCGGGCGTGACACTGAAGCTTTCTTT. It translates to CASSPGRDTEAFF.

This chain connects TRBV2 to TRBJ1-4; D is perhaps TRBD1 (5 bases). This CDR3 region has 15 residues. The V and J ends lost 6 bases and 8 bases respectively, with 19 bases between them. Germline V gene lookup returns CDR1 SNHLY and CDR2 FYNNEI. The CDR3 DNA follows: TGTGCCAGCAGCCCGAGGTCAGGGAGTGGAGAAAAACTGTTTTTT. This gives the protein CASSPRSGSGEKLFF.

This clone appeared once. The chain carries TRBV5-6 and TRBJ1-2; no clear D gene. The ends were cut back, 3 bases at V and 2 bases at J, with 11 bases in the middle. Germline V CDR1 and CDR2: SGHDT, YYEEEE. This CDR3 has 14 residues. CDR3 coding DNA: TGTGCCAGCAGCTCCCTTGACCAAAACTATGGCTACACCTTC. This encodes CASSSLDQNYGYTF. Combining the CDR3 with reference TRBV5-6 and TRBJ1-2 gives the whole variable domain DAGVTQSPTHLIKTRGQQVTLRCSPKSGHDTVSWYQQALGQGPQFIFQYYEEEERQRGNFPDRFSGHQFPNYSSELNVNALLLGDSALYLCASSSLDQNYGYTFGSGTRLTVV.

CDR3 nucleotide sequence: TGTGCCAGTTCATGGGACAGGAACACCGGGGAGCTGTTTTTT. Translated: CASSWDRNTGELFF. V gene TRBV19 combines with J gene TRBJ2-2; 7 positions agree with TRBD1. From germline, CDR1 is LNHDA and CDR2 SQIVND (reference sequence). The junction had 4 bases not matched to a gene; V was cut back by 8 bases and J by 1 base. The CDR3 runs 14 residues.

This clone was seen only once. The CDR3 loop reads CASSQGRGNNQPQHF. CDR3 coding DNA: TGTGCCAGCAGTCAAGGCAGGGGGAACAATCAGCCCCAGCATTTT. This chain joins TRBV6-5 and TRBJ1-5; 7 nucleotides line up with TRBD1. Germline V gene data show CDR1 as MNHEY and CDR2 as SVGAGI. This CDR3 region has 15 residues. V lost 5 bases, J lost 3 bases, and 7 bases stayed unmatched.

This chain connects TRBV7-9 to TRBJ2-5; 7 bases align to TRBD1. The J call could be wrong; TRBJ2-7 is a better fit for the DNA end. The CDR3 runs to 13 residues. Germline values: CDR1 SEHNR, CDR2 FQNEAQ (reference sequence). The DNA for the CDR3 is TGTGCCAGCAGACTCACAGGGGTCCCCGAGCAGTACTTC. Its translation: CASRLTGVPEQYF.

This clone came up a few times. The rearrangement links TRBV18 to TRBJ2-1; the match to TRBD2 covers 8 bases. Trimming cost V 2 bases and J 10 bases; bases outside gene matches: 10. The CDR3 length is 15 residues. CDR1 is KGHSH, CDR2 LQKENI, per germline. The CDR3, as DNA: TGTGCCAGCTCACCAGGTCGGGGGGGATACAGAGAGCAGTTCTTC. Translating gives CASSPGRGGYREQFF.

By share, this clone ranks as medium-sized. The chain employs TRBV7-3 and TRBJ2-7; D assignment may be TRBD1 or TRBD2 (5 bases each). V was cut by 0 bases and J by 5 bases, with 17 bases left in between. The CDR3 is 16 amino acids. The germline CDR1 and CDR2 sequences are SGHTA and FQGTGA. The CDR3 region has the DNA TGTGCCAGCAGCTTAACTCATGCCGCCCGGGGCAACGAGCAGTACTTC. It specifies CASSLTHAARGNEQYF.

The table lists this clone with a count of one. The genes are TRBV5-1 and TRBJ2-1, with 9 bases lining up with TRBD2. This CDR3 has 15 amino acids. CDR1 SGHRS and CDR2 YFSETQ come from the germline V gene. The V segment lost 4 bases and the J segment 3 bases; nucleotides outside the gene matches: 5. The CDR3 here is CASSPLAGSYNEQFF. CDR3 nucleotides: TGCGCCAGCAGCCCACTAGCGGGCAGCTACAATGAGCAGTTCTTC.

This chain uses TRBV4-3 with TRBJ2-2; D is ambiguous. Germline V gene sequence: CDR1 LGHNA, CDR2 YSLEER. V dropped 0 bases and J dropped 3 bases, with 8 bases sitting between them. This CDR3 comprises 15 residues. Here the CDR3 reads CASSQDLTYTGELFF. CDR3 DNA sequence: TGCGCCAGCAGCCAAGATCTCACGTACACCGGGGAGCTGTTTTTT.

The gene calls are TRBV5-1 and TRBJ2-5; D not resolved. Germline-derived CDR1 and CDR2 are SGHRS and YFSETQ. Trimming took off 5 bases at V and 2 bases at J, with 13 bases between the two ends. The CDR3 covers 14 residues. The CDR3, as DNA: TGCGCCAGCAGTATACAAGCACCACAAGAGACCCAGTACTTC. Protein product: CASSIQAPQETQYF.